The next 10 T cell receptor beta chains were all read from a single sample in a study of T cell repertoires in cytomegalovirus infection. TCRdb reanalysed the reads using MiXCR and keeps one entry per CDR3 protein. This sample has 170,000 or so distinct CDR3 sequences, with about 18% found just once. Material: CD8+ T cells from PBMCs. The source is a human donor in good health (CMV status not recorded). Some clones in this sample may be carry-over from other donors' samples.

This clonotype turned up a few times. This chain joins TRBV6-2 or TRBV6-3 and TRBJ2-1; D is unclear. Germline CDR1 reads MNHEY; CDR2 reads SVGEGT. The CDR3 loop spans 14 amino acids. V gave up 4 bases and J gave up 7 bases, with 14 bases separating them. Here the CDR3 reads CASSLYGLLNEQFF. CDR3 nucleotides: TGTGCCAGCAGTTTATACGGGCTCCTTAATGAGCAGTTCTTC.

This clonotype appeared a few times. The chain recombines TRBV6-1 with TRBJ1-5; a weak D match, TRBD1 (6 bases). The germline V and J ends were trimmed by 6 bases and 1 base, with 13 bases remaining between them. This CDR3 contains 15 residues. Germline CDR1 reads MNHNS; CDR2 reads SASEGT. Here the CDR3 reads CASRARGGSNQPQHF. The DNA for the CDR3 is TGTGCCAGCAGGGCCCGGGGGGGCAGCAATCAGCCCCAGCATTTT.

This clonotype was observed at least ten times. J is TRBJ2-2 and V is TRBV6-5; D is unclear. Per germline, CDR1 MNHEY and CDR2 SVGAGI. Trimming removed 7 bases at V and 1 base at J, with 10 bases between. The CDR3 runs to 14 residues. The CDR3 region is CASNTDGNTGELFF. As DNA, the CDR3 is TGTGCCAGCAACACGGACGGGAACACCGGGGAGCTGTTTTTT.

This clonotype was recorded once. The V gene is TRBV11-1, the J gene TRBJ2-7, with 8 bases fitting TRBD1. V was pared by 7 bases and J by 7 bases, with 15 bases of the junction left unmatched. This CDR3 is built from 15 residues. Germline V gene sequence: CDR1 SGHAT, CDR2 FQDESV (reference sequence). As DNA, the CDR3 is TGTGCCAGCATCCCTCCTCAGGGGGCCGGCTGGGAGCAGTACTTC. This codes for CASIPPQGAGWEQYF.

The gene calls are TRBV7-2 and TRBJ1-5; no clear D. Germline CDR1 SGHTA, CDR2 FQGNSA. The CDR3 totals 15 residues. V gave up 1 base and J gave up 1 base, with 8 bases separating them. DNA of the CDR3: TGTGCCAGCAGCTTAGAACCCACGAGCAATCAGCCCCAGCATTTT. Protein product: CASSLEPTSNQPQHF.

The chain joins TRBV29-1 to TRBJ2-7; D unresolved. V lost 2 bases to trimming and J lost 3 bases, with 8 bases between them. Looked up from germline, CDR1 is SQVTM and CDR2 is ANQGSEA. The CDR3 is 12 residues long. CDR3 loop: CSVELENYEQYF. In DNA form, the CDR3 reads TGCAGCGTTGAATTGGAAAACTACGAGCAGTACTTC.

This clonotype showed up just a few times. The chain links TRBV6-2 or TRBV6-3 to TRBJ1-1; no firm D call. CDR1 MNHEY and CDR2 SVGEGT come from the germline V gene. The V gene lost 2 bases and the J gene lost 1 base, with 8 bases spanning the gap. This CDR3 spans 14 amino acids. The chain's CDR3 is CASSYPDGNTEAFF. CDR3 in DNA: TGTGCCAGCAGTTACCCCGACGGGAACACTGAAGCTTTCTTT.

This clonotype turned up a few times. This chain links TRBV7-9 with TRBJ2-7, with a tentative D call TRBD2 (5 bases). The CDR3 is 14 residues long. Between the trimmed V and J ends, which lost 3 bases and 4 bases, there was a span of 13 bases. Germline V gene lookup returns CDR1 SEHNR and CDR2 FQNEAQ (reference sequence). The DNA for the CDR3 is TGTGCCAGCAGCTTCCACGGGGAATCTTACGAGCAGTACTTC. Translated: CASSFHGESYEQYF.

CDR3 residues: CASSHSGGSMNTEAFF. The CDR3 nucleotides read TGCGCCAGCAGCCACTCTGGAGGAAGTATGAACACTGAAGCTTTCTTT. V gene TRBV4-1 combines with J gene TRBJ1-1; D is ambiguous. The CDR3 covers 16 residues. Germline assignment: CDR1 MGHRA and CDR2 YSYEKL. The V gene lost 3 bases and the J gene lost 0 bases, with 14 bases spanning the gap.

In this sample, this clonotype turned up a few times. J is TRBJ1-6 and V is TRBV10-3; TRBD1 matches 7 bases. There are 15 residues in the CDR3. With 6 bases clipped from V and 10 bases from J, the junction kept 12 bases outside the gene matches. CDR1 is ENHRY and CDR2 is SYGVKD in the germline V gene. CDR3 DNA: TGTGCCATCAGAGTCGGGACAGAGGGAAACTCACCCCTCCACTTT. Amino acid sequence: CAIRVGTEGNSPLHF.